This T cell receptor (beta chain) was sequenced for a study of identical twins. Overall study results and limits: Interpretation of the results relied on cross-sectional statistical analysis and not on following the same donors. Diverse VJ usage suggested most zero-insertion clonotypes were not invariant T cells. Weaker excess twin sharing was observed in beta out-of-frame sequences.

To note about this clonotype: Its antigen is undetermined.

The CDR3 is made up of 14 amino acids. J lost 5 bases, V lost 6 bases, and 5 bases had no gene match. Germline loops: CDR1 DFQATT, CDR2 SNEGSKA (reference sequence). In TCRdb, the 5' RACE reads were re-called with MiXCR into one record per CDR3 protein. The sample lists 300,000 or so distinct CDR3 sequences; roughly 10% were seen once. The same sample was also used in a study of yellow fever vaccine responses in identical twins.

This chain connects TRBV20-1 to TRBJ2-1, with TRBD2 matching 12 bases. Sequencing was performed on CD8+ T cells sorted from blood. The receptor's source is a woman aged 18 to 35 in good health. The CDR3 bases are TGCAGTGCCTGGACTAGCGGGAACAACAATGAGCAGTTCTTC. Encoded protein: CSAWTSGNNNEQFF.